The clone carrying this T cell receptor beta chain was detected a few times. Its specificity is unknown. The second PCR ran roughly 6 to 12 cycles with a sample-barcoded 5' primer and J-beta primers. Each cDNA molecule received a tag from a template-switch adaptor that had 12 random nucleotides. From the 5' RACE reads, TCRdb called clonotypes with MiXCR, one entry per CDR3 protein. The top ten hold more than 8% of the sample, which has fewer than 800,000 distinct CDR3 sequences, roughly 25% seen once. The data were obtained in a study of blood T cells in healthy people across ages. Overall study findings and caveats: Getting older went along with TCR beta diversity per million T cells dropping roughly linearly.

Germline V gives CDR1 MNHEY, CDR2 SVGEGT. The CDR3 runs to 16 residues. The same data also went into a second study, on T cells of mothers and their children.

Sequencing was carried out using blood. The origin of this receptor is a boy aged 5-17 years in good health. The chain uses TRBV6-2 or TRBV6-3 and TRBJ2-5, with a possible D match to TRBD2 (6 bases). The J call may be mistaken, given a closer DNA end match to TRBJ2-7. The CDR3 bases are TGTGCCAGCAGTTACTCGGAGGGTTGGTTATCCTACGAGCAGTACTTC. This sequence encodes CASSYSEGWLSYEQYF.